The sequence of this T cell receptor (beta chain) was determined in a study of T-cell memory formation after mild COVID-19. Broader study findings: Clones contracting across day 15 to 85 had a balanced CD4/CD8 profile; later expanding clones leaned CD4+. Nothing showed for sure that second-wave clones peaking on day 37 were SARS-CoV-2 specific. Mainly in CM and EM were contracting CD4+ clones; CD8+ were in EMRA.

This clonotype was seen ten or more times. Its antigen is as yet unknown. CDR1 and CDR2 from the germline V gene are LGHNT and FRNRAP. V was trimmed by 9 bases and J by 5 bases, leaving 24 bases between them. The CDR3 is made up of 16 amino acids. MiXCR, run by TCRdb on the 5' RACE reads, gives a single entry per CDR3 protein. The sample has approximately 150,000 distinct CDR3 sequences; about 5.5% are singletons. This receptor was identified in an adult woman who had mild COVID-19 (a few samples of this study predate the infection). Cell type and time point are not known. Sequencing used PBMCs or a T cell subset sorted from them (not recorded which). The rearrangement uses TRBV12-5 and TRBJ2-3; either TRBD1 or TRBD2 may fit D (5 bases each). CDR3 protein: CARTSGPPLKGDTQYF. The DNA of the CDR3 is TGTGCTAGAACATCGGGACCCCCATTGAAAGGAGATACGCAGTATTTT.